This T cell receptor (beta chain) is from a study of cytomegalovirus exposure and HLA in healthy donors. Study results and caveats: Altogether, more than 150 TCR beta chains were recorded as cytomegalovirus-associated. Rare TCR sequences predominated, though certain public TCRs were found in many donors. Several V segments, TRBV6-2 and TRBV6-3 among them, could not be told apart and were dropped.

A multiplex PCR was run with 60 Vbeta primers and 13 Jbeta primers. Using immunoSEQ multiplex PCR, the repertoire was profiled, and TCRdb retains in-frame clones only, with some absent. Of about 120,000 clones listed, approximately 84% are singletons. This clone showed up just a few times. Antigen unknown. There were likely unrecorded immune exposures, though donors were nominally healthy when sampled. Trimming at V came to 7 bases and at J to 9 bases, leaving 10 bases not matched to a gene. CDR3 length: 15 residues. Germline loops: CDR1 SGHTA, CDR2 FQGNSA. The rearrangement joins TRBV7-2 to TRBJ1-6; TRBD1 matches at 9 bases. The specimen was PBMCs. The clonotype comes from a man aged 50 to 60 in good health and CMV-seronegative. CDR3 region: CASTPGDRVGSPLHF. Written as DNA, the CDR3 is TGTGCCAGCACCCCGGGGGACAGGGTCGGTTCACCCCTCCACTTT. Supplemented by reference TRBV7-2 and TRBJ1-6, the full variable domain reads GAGVSQSPSNKVTEKGKDVELRCDPISGHTALYWYRQSLGQGLEFLIYFQGNSAPDKSGLPSDRFSAERTGGSVSTLTIQRTQQEDSAVYLCASTPGDRVGSPLHFGNGTRLTVT.